The 13 T cell receptor beta chains below all came from one sample that was sequenced in a study of blood T cell repertoires in COVID-19. Data came from immunoSEQ multiplex PCR; TCRdb stores just in-frame clones and leaves some out. Of roughly 45,000 clones in the sample, over 80% were seen once. Specimen: peripheral blood. Receptor source: a man in his fifties or sixties with active COVID-19.

The chain couples TRBV7-2 to TRBJ2-2, with D perhaps matching TRBD1 (6 bases). CDR3 length: 14 residues. In germline, CDR1 is SGHTA, CDR2 FQGNSA. The germline V and J ends were trimmed by 3 bases and 6 bases, with 11 bases remaining between them. In nucleotides, the CDR3 is TGTGCCAGCAGCTTTCAGGGGAAGGCCGGGGAGCTGTTTTTT. Protein product: CASSFQGKAGELFF.

The CDR3 nucleotides are TGTGCCAGCTCACCACAGACTAGCGGGAGAGTCGGGCAGTACTTC. Amino acid sequence: CASSPQTSGRVGQYF. This chain links TRBV18 with TRBJ2-7; 12 bases are a match to TRBD2. V lost 1 base and J lost 9; bases outside the gene matches: 7. Germline V CDR1 and CDR2: KGHSH, LQKENI. CDR3 length: 15 amino acids.

V usage is TRBV28 and J usage is TRBJ2-5; the match to TRBD2 covers 7 bases. From germline, CDR1 is MDHEN and CDR2 SYDVKM. The CDR3 is made up of 14 amino acids. Trimming removed 8 bases from V and 1 base from J; junction bases left unmatched: 7. The CDR3 spells CASLGTNSQETQYF. In DNA, the CDR3 is TGTGCCAGCCTTGGGACTAACAGCCAAGAGACCCAGTACTTC.

V is TRBV27 and J is TRBJ2-3, with a tentative D call TRBD2 (6 bases). Looked up from germline, CDR1 is MNHEY and CDR2 is SMNVEV (reference sequence). The CDR3 length is 14 residues. V was pared by 5 bases and J by 6 bases, with 15 bases between. The CDR3 DNA reads as TGTGCCAGCAGTGAGAGCGGGCCCCCGGATACGCAGTATTTT. It is translated as CASSESGPPDTQYF.

The chain is built from TRBV5-8 and TRBJ2-7; perhaps TRBD1 as D (6 bases). The CDR3 contains 14 residues. Germline CDR1 and CDR2: SGHTS and YDEGEE. Trimming stripped 5 bases from V and 2 bases from J, with 14 bases between. The CDR3: CASSKTGVTYEQYF. Here the CDR3 DNA reads TGTGCCAGCAGTAAGACAGGTGTTACCTACGAGCAGTACTTC.

The chain employs TRBV28 and TRBJ2-7; a weak D match, TRBD1 (5 bases). This CDR3 is built from 12 residues. CDR1 is MDHEN and CDR2 is SYDVKM in the germline V gene. V dropped 2 bases and J dropped 6 bases, with 8 bases sitting between them. CDR3 sequence reads: CASSLNRGEQYF. CDR3 nucleotides: TGTGCCAGCAGTTTAAATAGGGGCGAGCAGTACTTC.

The chain joins TRBV11-2 to TRBJ1-5, with D perhaps matching TRBD1 (5 bases). The germline V and J ends were trimmed by 5 bases and 3 bases, with 11 bases remaining between them. This CDR3 region has 14 residues. Germline values: CDR1 SGHAT, CDR2 FQNNGV. The CDR3 spells CASSPEGTNQPQHF. CDR3 DNA sequence: TGTGCCAGCAGCCCGGAGGGGACCAATCAGCCCCAGCATTTT.

V is TRBV18 and J is TRBJ1-4, with D hard to call. CDR3 length equals 15 residues. V was shortened by 0 bases and J by 2 bases, with 7 bases between the two germline ends. Germline V gives CDR1 KGHSH, CDR2 LQKENI. CDR3 loop: CASSPPGGTNEKLFF. The CDR3 DNA follows: TGTGCCAGCTCACCACCGGGAGGGACTAATGAAAAACTGTTTTTT.

This rearrangement joins TRBV15 to TRBJ2-3; weak D call: TRBD1 (5 bases). Germline assignment: CDR1 LNHNV and CDR2 YYDKDF (reference sequence). The CDR3 totals 14 residues. With 1 base removed from V and 0 bases from J, the gap between germline ends came to 5 bases. The CDR3 spells CATSRGQSTDTQYF. The CDR3 nucleotides read TGTGCCACCAGCAGAGGACAGAGCACAGATACGCAGTATTTT.

The chain links TRBV5-5 to TRBJ2-3; 7 positions match TRBD2. Per the germline V gene, CDR1 is SGHKS and CDR2 is YYEKEE (reference sequence). V shed 4 bases, J shed 4 bases, and the junction held 3 bases outside the gene matches. CDR3 length: 13 amino acids. CDR3 nucleotides: TGTGCCAGCAGCGGACTAGTTGCAGATACGCAGTATTTT. Amino acids: CASSGLVADTQYF.

The chain uses TRBV5-5 and TRBJ2-1; D may be TRBD1 (5 bases). Trimming left V 0 bases short and J 5 bases short, with 15 bases between. Germline values: CDR1 SGHKS, CDR2 YYEKEE (reference sequence). The CDR3 consists of 16 residues. The CDR3 DNA reads as TGTGCCAGCAGCTTGGTGGTGTCGGTGGGGCACAATGAGCAGTTCTTC. Translating it yields CASSLVVSVGHNEQFF.

The chain recombines TRBV12-5 with TRBJ2-1; 8 bases fit TRBD1. CDR1 LGHNT and CDR2 FRNRAP come from the germline V gene. J lost 10 bases, V lost 0 bases, and 2 bases had no gene match. This CDR3 comprises 13 residues. The CDR3 protein is CASGLVSGGEQFF. CDR3 coding DNA: TGTGCTAGTGGTTTGGTCTCAGGGGGCGAGCAGTTCTTC.

This chain joins TRBV7-3 and TRBJ2-1, with 11 bases aligning to TRBD2. The trim removed 5 bases at V and 7 bases at J, leaving 4 bases unmatched. The CDR3 runs to 14 residues. Germline V lookup: CDR1 SGHTA, CDR2 FQGTGA. The DNA for the CDR3 is TGTGCCAGCAGCCGGGGGACTAGCGGTAATGAGCAGTTCTTC. Translating it yields CASSRGTSGNEQFF.